This is a list of T cell receptor beta chains from one sample in a study of response to subunit inactivated influenza vaccine. TCRdb redid the calling of the RT-PCR reads with MiXCR, one entry per CDR3 protein. The sample yields around 760,000 distinct CDR3 sequences, 14% seen once. Sequenced here: PBMCs from blood, sampled about 14 days before vaccination. The receptors come from a man between 50 and 59 years old who received an inactivated influenza vaccine. CDR3s include the opening cysteine and the closing phenylalanine or tryptophan. A D gene is named only where the DNA matches it firmly. Size is stated for part of the rows, as once, few or many counts, or as a class when the clone is expanded.

v_gene: TRBV2
d_gene: TRBD1
abundance: NA
j_gene: TRBJ2-5
CDR3nt: TGTGCCAGCAGACCAACCCCCGGGACAGGGGAAGAGACCCAGTACTTC
CDR3aa: CASRPTPGTGEETQYF

v_gene: TRBV4-2
d_gene: NA
abundance: few
j_gene: TRBJ1-2
CDR3nt: TGTGCCAGCAGCCTCATCCGGGTGGCCAGTGGCTACACCTTC
CDR3aa: CASSLIRVASGYTF

v_gene: TRBV20-1
d_gene: TRBD2
abundance: few
j_gene: TRBJ2-3
CDR3nt: TGCAGTGCAGCCGGGACTAGGATTTTGGATACGCAGTATTTT
CDR3aa: CSAAGTRILDTQYF

v_gene: TRBV4-2
d_gene: TRBD1
abundance: NA
j_gene: TRBJ2-3
CDR3nt: TGTGCCAGCAGCCAAGATCGGTATCGGGACAGGGATCCAGATACGCAGTATTTT
CDR3aa: CASSQDRYRDRDPDTQYF

v_gene: TRBV4-3
d_gene: TRBD1
abundance: few
j_gene: TRBJ2-2
CDR3nt: TGCGCCAGCAGCCAAGAGACAGGGGGGACCGGGGAGCTGTTTTTT
CDR3aa: CASSQETGGTGELFF

v_gene: TRBV27
d_gene: TRBD2
abundance: many
j_gene: TRBJ2-1
CDR3nt: TGTGCCGCAAAGGACAGCGGGAGTGTAAGAGGCAATGAGCAGTTCTTC
CDR3aa: CAAKDSGSVRGNEQFF

v_gene: TRBV20-1
d_gene: TRBD2
abundance: few
j_gene: TRBJ2-3
CDR3nt: TGCAGTGCTCGCCGGACTAGCGGGAGCACAGATACGCAGTATTTT
CDR3aa: CSARRTSGSTDTQYF

v_gene: TRBV29-1
d_gene: TRBD1
abundance: NA
j_gene: TRBJ2-1
CDR3nt: TGCAGCGTTGAAGAGAGGGACAGGGCGTACGAGCAGTTCTTC
CDR3aa: CSVEERDRAYEQFF

v_gene: TRBV20-1
d_gene: NA
abundance: NA
j_gene: TRBJ2-3
CDR3nt: TGCAGTGCTCAGGTCGGGGGAGATACGCAGTATTTT
CDR3aa: CSAQVGGDTQYF

v_gene: TRBV5-5
d_gene: NA
abundance: NA
j_gene: TRBJ2-5
CDR3nt: TGTGCCAGCAGCCGCGTGACGGGGGAGACCCAGTACTTC
CDR3aa: CASSRVTGETQYF

v_gene: TRBV5-1
d_gene: NA
abundance: few
j_gene: TRBJ2-5
CDR3nt: TGCGCCAGCAGCCAACACGGTTCGCAAGAGACCCAGTACTTC
CDR3aa: CASSQHGSQETQYF

v_gene: TRBV14
d_gene: NA
abundance: few
j_gene: TRBJ2-2
CDR3nt: TGTGCCAGCAGCCAAGATATGGGATCCACCGGGGAGCTGTTTTTT
CDR3aa: CASSQDMGSTGELFF

v_gene: TRBV7-9
d_gene: NA
abundance: many
j_gene: TRBJ1-2
CDR3nt: TGTGCCAGCAGCTCAGGGAAGTTTGGCTACACCTTC
CDR3aa: CASSSGKFGYTF

v_gene: TRBV6-2/TRBV6-3
d_gene: NA
abundance: few
j_gene: TRBJ1-5
CDR3nt: TGTGCCAGCAGACCGTTACAGAATCAGCCCCAGCATTTT
CDR3aa: CASRPLQNQPQHF

v_gene: TRBV19
d_gene: TRBD1
abundance: few
j_gene: TRBJ1-2
CDR3nt: TGTGCCAGTAGTATAGACCGGACAGGGAAGCTGGGCTACACCTTC
CDR3aa: CASSIDRTGKLGYTF

v_gene: TRBV29-1
d_gene: TRBD1
abundance: many
j_gene: TRBJ2-7
CDR3nt: TGCAGCGCCGGGACAGGGTTCTACGAGCAGTACTTC
CDR3aa: CSAGTGFYEQYF

v_gene: TRBV28
d_gene: TRBD2
abundance: few
j_gene: TRBJ2-2
CDR3nt: TGTGCCAGCAGCTATCACGGGACTAGCGTTGGAACCGGGGAGCTGTTTTTT
CDR3aa: CASSYHGTSVGTGELFF

v_gene: TRBV12-3/TRBV12-4
d_gene: NA
abundance: few
j_gene: TRBJ2-3
CDR3nt: TGTGCCAGCAGTTTAGTAGGGATACAGGGAGGGTATACGCAGTATTTT
CDR3aa: CASSLVGIQGGYTQYF

v_gene: TRBV7-6
d_gene: NA
abundance: few
j_gene: TRBJ1-6
CDR3nt: TGTGCCAGCAGCCCCGTCCTGAATTCACCCCTCCACTTT
CDR3aa: CASSPVLNSPLHF

v_gene: TRBV6-5
d_gene: NA
abundance: many
j_gene: TRBJ2-2
CDR3nt: TGTGCCAGCAGTTACGGACTCTCCGGGGAGCTGTTTTTT
CDR3aa: CASSYGLSGELFF

v_gene: TRBV18
d_gene: NA
abundance: NA
j_gene: TRBJ2-7
CDR3nt: TGTGCCAGCTCACTTGGTAGGGACATCGGGGAGCAGTACTTC
CDR3aa: CASSLGRDIGEQYF

v_gene: TRBV4-2
d_gene: TRBD1
abundance: NA
j_gene: TRBJ1-5
CDR3nt: TGTGCCAGCAGCCAATTCGGACAGGGAGATCAGCCCCAGCATTTT
CDR3aa: CASSQFGQGDQPQHF

v_gene: TRBV20-1
d_gene: TRBD2
abundance: NA
j_gene: TRBJ2-1
CDR3nt: TGCAGTGCTAGAGATGGCGGGAGGGCCGGGAATGAGCAGTTCTTC
CDR3aa: CSARDGGRAGNEQFF

v_gene: TRBV6-1
d_gene: NA
abundance: few
j_gene: TRBJ2-7
CDR3nt: TGTGCCAGCAGGGGAGGCGAGCAGTACTTC
CDR3aa: CASRGGEQYF

v_gene: TRBV6-1
d_gene: TRBD2
abundance: few
j_gene: TRBJ2-1
CDR3nt: TGTGCCAGCAGTAAACTAGCGGGGGGCCACAATGAGCAGTTCTTC
CDR3aa: CASSKLAGGHNEQFF

v_gene: TRBV7-9
d_gene: NA
abundance: few
j_gene: TRBJ1-2
CDR3nt: TGTGCCAGCAGCTTAGTTGAGGGATCCACCTATGGCTACACCTTC
CDR3aa: CASSLVEGSTYGYTF

v_gene: TRBV5-1
d_gene: TRBD1
abundance: few
j_gene: TRBJ2-1
CDR3nt: TGCGCCAGCAGCCCGGGACAGCCACTCTACAATGAGCAGTTCTTC
CDR3aa: CASSPGQPLYNEQFF

v_gene: TRBV7-3
d_gene: NA
abundance: many
j_gene: TRBJ1-1
CDR3nt: TGTGCCAGCAGCCCCCTCGGGGGGAGCACTGAAGCTTTCTTT
CDR3aa: CASSPLGGSTEAFF

v_gene: TRBV28
d_gene: NA
abundance: NA
j_gene: TRBJ1-1
CDR3nt: TGTGCCAGCAGCCGCGTTGAAGCTTTCTTT
CDR3aa: CASSRVEAFF

v_gene: TRBV12-3/TRBV12-4
d_gene: NA
abundance: NA
j_gene: TRBJ2-7
CDR3nt: TGTGCCAGCAGTTTGAAGCCAAATTCCTACGAGCAGTACTTC
CDR3aa: CASSLKPNSYEQYF

v_gene: TRBV4-3
d_gene: TRBD1
abundance: few
j_gene: TRBJ2-3
CDR3nt: TGCGCCAGCAGCCAAGATTTGCGGACAGGGGATTTTTCAGATACGCAGTATTTT
CDR3aa: CASSQDLRTGDFSDTQYF

v_gene: TRBV4-3
d_gene: TRBD1
abundance: many
j_gene: TRBJ1-2
CDR3nt: TGCGCCAGCAGCCAAGATCTCCCCCGGGACAGCGGCTATGGCTACACCTTC
CDR3aa: CASSQDLPRDSGYGYTF

v_gene: TRBV5-6
d_gene: NA
abundance: few
j_gene: TRBJ2-6
CDR3nt: TGTGCCAGCAGCCGTGAGACGGCCGGGGCCAACGTCCTGACTTTC
CDR3aa: CASSRETAGANVLTF

v_gene: TRBV7-9
d_gene: TRBD1
abundance: many
j_gene: TRBJ1-1
CDR3nt: TGTGCCAGCAGCACAGGGACAGGGGGCGCCATGGGCACTGAAGCTTTCTTT
CDR3aa: CASSTGTGGAMGTEAFF

v_gene: TRBV6-4
d_gene: TRBD1
abundance: NA
j_gene: TRBJ1-1
CDR3nt: TGTGCCAGCAGTGACGGGGACAGCGAGAACACTGAAGCTTTCTTT
CDR3aa: CASSDGDSENTEAFF

v_gene: TRBV5-1
d_gene: NA
abundance: few
j_gene: TRBJ1-5
CDR3nt: TGCGCCAGCAGCTTGGGGCCCCAAAATCAGCCCCAGCATTTT
CDR3aa: CASSLGPQNQPQHF

v_gene: TRBV20-1
d_gene: NA
abundance: NA
j_gene: TRBJ2-2
CDR3nt: TGCAGTGCTAGAGATCGAGGGAACGCCGGGGAGCTGTTTTTT
CDR3aa: CSARDRGNAGELFF

v_gene: TRBV24-1
d_gene: TRBD1
abundance: NA
j_gene: TRBJ2-5
CDR3nt: TGTGCCACCAGTGATGGCGCCGGGACAGGGCTCCGGGAGACCCAGTACTTC
CDR3aa: CATSDGAGTGLRETQYF

v_gene: TRBV14
d_gene: NA
abundance: NA
j_gene: TRBJ2-5
CDR3nt: TGTGCCAGCAGCGCCTCCGGAGAGACCCAGTACTTC
CDR3aa: CASSASGETQYF

v_gene: TRBV6-2/TRBV6-3
d_gene: TRBD1
abundance: few
j_gene: TRBJ2-7
CDR3nt: TGTGCCAGCACCGAAGGGAACAGGGGGAACTCCTACGAGCAGTACTTC
CDR3aa: CASTEGNRGNSYEQYF

v_gene: TRBV10-3
d_gene: NA
abundance: many
j_gene: TRBJ2-7
CDR3nt: TGTGCCATTGGACTGAGCTCCTACGAGCAGTACTTC
CDR3aa: CAIGLSSYEQYF

v_gene: TRBV18
d_gene: NA
abundance: NA
j_gene: TRBJ1-1
CDR3nt: TGTGCCAGCTCACCGGGCCTACCGGGGGGTGAAGCTTTCTTT
CDR3aa: CASSPGLPGGEAFF

v_gene: TRBV2
d_gene: NA
abundance: many
j_gene: TRBJ2-1
CDR3nt: TGTGCCAGCAGTGAACGGCTCAATGAGCAGTTCTTC
CDR3aa: CASSERLNEQFF

v_gene: TRBV3-1
d_gene: NA
abundance: few
j_gene: TRBJ2-5
CDR3nt: TGTGCCAGCAGCCTCAGAAGTCTGCTCCAAGAGACCCAGTACTTC
CDR3aa: CASSLRSLLQETQYF

v_gene: TRBV10-3
d_gene: TRBD2
abundance: many
j_gene: TRBJ2-1
CDR3nt: TGTGCCATCAGTTCCGGGGGGAGCTCCTACAATGAGCAGTTCTTC
CDR3aa: CAISSGGSSYNEQFF

v_gene: TRBV5-5
d_gene: NA
abundance: NA
j_gene: TRBJ2-5
CDR3nt: TGTGCCAGCAGCTTCTCCCCAGGGGATCAAGAGACCCAGTACTTC
CDR3aa: CASSFSPGDQETQYF

v_gene: TRBV10-3
d_gene: NA
abundance: few
j_gene: TRBJ2-7
CDR3nt: TGTGCCATCAGTGAAACAGTCTCCTCCTACGAGCAGTACTTC
CDR3aa: CAISETVSSYEQYF

v_gene: TRBV24-1
d_gene: NA
abundance: NA
j_gene: TRBJ2-5
CDR3nt: TGTGCCACCAGTGATCCACTAAAGACAACAGAGTACCAAGAGACCCAGTACTTC
CDR3aa: CATSDPLKTTEYQETQYF

v_gene: TRBV2
d_gene: TRBD1
abundance: many
j_gene: TRBJ2-1
CDR3nt: TGTGCCAGCAGTGTTTTTGAGGGGGCCGGGAATGAGCAGTTCTTC
CDR3aa: CASSVFEGAGNEQFF

v_gene: TRBV14
d_gene: NA
abundance: NA
j_gene: TRBJ2-1
CDR3nt: TGTGCCAGCAACGACCAAGCGATGGGAATCGCTGTGCAGTTCTTC
CDR3aa: CASNDQAMGIAVQFF

v_gene: TRBV13
d_gene: TRBD1
abundance: few
j_gene: TRBJ1-2
CDR3nt: TGTGCCAGCAGCTTAAATACAGGGGAATACACCTTC
CDR3aa: CASSLNTGEYTF

v_gene: TRBV28
d_gene: NA
abundance: few
j_gene: TRBJ2-5
CDR3nt: TGTGCCAGCAGTTTGTTCCGTGCGGGGGCCCAAGAGACCCAGTACTTC
CDR3aa: CASSLFRAGAQETQYF

v_gene: TRBV20-1
d_gene: NA
abundance: few
j_gene: TRBJ1-2
CDR3nt: TGCAGTGCGAGAATGAGAGACTATGGCTACACCTTC
CDR3aa: CSARMRDYGYTF

v_gene: TRBV7-2
d_gene: NA
abundance: NA
j_gene: TRBJ2-7
CDR3nt: TGTGCCAGCAGCGGGGACGCCGCCTACGAGCAGTACTTC
CDR3aa: CASSGDAAYEQYF

v_gene: TRBV3-1
d_gene: NA
abundance: few
j_gene: TRBJ2-2
CDR3nt: TGTGCCAGCAGCCAAGCACCCTTTTCGAACACCGGGGAGCTGTTTTTT
CDR3aa: CASSQAPFSNTGELFF